The 22 T cell receptor beta chains below all came from one sample that was sequenced in a study of blood T cell repertoires in COVID-19. Sequencing was performed with immunoSEQ multiplex PCR; in TCRdb, only in-frame clones are kept and a portion is missing. The sample holds tens of thousands of clones, over 75% seen once. The sample was peripheral blood. These receptors originate from a woman over 75 with COVID-19, enrolled during active disease.

The chain has TRBV7-2 and TRBJ2-3, with 9 bases that match TRBD2. CDR1 is SGHTA, CDR2 FQGNSA, per germline. V shed 5 bases, J shed 5 bases, and the junction held 11 bases outside the gene matches. There are 16 residues in the CDR3. CDR3 amino acids: CASSPRGAGGRDTQYF. The CDR3 DNA reads TGTGCCAGCAGCCCCAGGGGGGCGGGGGGGAGAGATACGCAGTATTTT.

This sequence joins TRBV24-1 and TRBJ1-2, with 8 bases lining up with TRBD1. Per the germline V gene, CDR1 is KGHDR and CDR2 is SFDVKD. V shed 2 bases, J shed 8 bases, and the junction held 6 bases outside the gene matches. The CDR3 loop spans 14 amino acids. CDR3 bases: TGTGCCACCAGTGATTCGGGACAGGCGGCGGGCTACACCTTC. Translation: CATSDSGQAAGYTF.

The J gene is TRBJ1-6, the V gene TRBV5-1; D uncertain. Per germline, CDR1 SGHRS and CDR2 YFSETQ. V was clipped by 8 bases and J by 6 bases, with 21 bases between them. The CDR3 is made up of 16 amino acids. CDR3 DNA: TGCGCCAGTAAAAATGAAGCCGCGCTGGTTAATTCACCCCTCCACTTT. Protein sequence: CASKNEAALVNSPLHF.

The chain employs TRBV27 and TRBJ1-3; TRBD1 is a possible D gene (5 bases). The length of the CDR3 is 12 residues. The V gene lost 8 bases and the J gene lost 2 bases, with 7 bases spanning the gap. CDR1 and CDR2 from the germline V gene are MNHEY and SMNVEV (reference sequence). The CDR3 bases are TGTGCCAGCCGGGGGGCTGGAAACACCATATATTTT. Translation: CASRGAGNTIYF.

The chain combines TRBV21-1 with TRBJ2-3; the DNA was not used to check the table's D call, TRBD2. TRBV21-1 constitutes a pseudogene. The CDR3 has 19 residues. This CDR3 reads CASSKYGGGAKRGTDTQYF. Written as DNA, the CDR3 is TGTGCCAGCAGCAAATATGGCGGGGGGGCCAAAAGAGGCACAGATACGCAGTATTTT.

The V and J genes are TRBV5-4 and TRBJ1-3, with a weak D call TRBD1 (5 bases). The germline gives CDR1 SGHNT, CDR2 YYREEE (reference sequence). V was trimmed by 4 bases and J by 2 bases, leaving 10 bases between them. This CDR3 region has 14 residues. CDR3 bases: TGTGCCAGCAGCACGACAGATCCTGGAAACACCATATATTTT. This sequence encodes CASSTTDPGNTIYF. Filled out from reference TRBV5-4 and TRBJ1-3, the complete variable domain reads ETGVTQSPTHLIKTRGQQVTLRCSSQSGHNTVSWYQQALGQGPQFIFQYYREEENGRGNFPPRFSGLQFPNYSSELNVNALELDDSALYLCASSTTDPGNTIYFGEGSWLTVV.

The chain couples TRBV6-6 to TRBJ1-3; perhaps TRBD1 as D (6 bases). The CDR3 covers 15 residues. From germline, CDR1 is MNHNY and CDR2 SVGAGI (reference sequence). V was cut by 6 bases and J by 0 bases, with 12 bases left in between. CDR3 in amino acids: CASSPDSRSGNTIYF. CDR3 nucleotides: TGTGCCAGCAGCCCGGACAGCCGCTCTGGAAACACCATATATTTT.

The chain recombines TRBV11-1 with TRBJ2-7; no reliable D call. CDR1 and CDR2 from the germline V gene are SGHAT and FQDESV (reference sequence). This CDR3 is built from 13 residues. Trimming removed 2 bases at V and 2 bases at J, with 7 bases between. CDR3 sequence: CASSLRGPYEQYF. CDR3 DNA: TGTGCCAGCAGCTTAAGAGGTCCCTACGAGCAGTACTTC.

This chain joins TRBV7-2 and TRBJ2-5; 15 bases agree with TRBD2. Looked up from germline, CDR1 is SGHTA and CDR2 is FQGNSA. With V trimmed by 5 bases and J by 4 bases, 5 bases remained unmatched. The CDR3 loop spans 16 amino acids. CDR3 sequence (DNA): TGTGCCAGCAGCCCCCGGACTAGCGGGGGGGGAGAGACCCAGTACTTC. Protein: CASSPRTSGGGETQYF.

The chain uses TRBV5-4 and TRBJ1-3; D remains unclear. This CDR3 has 16 amino acids. Germline V lookup: CDR1 SGHNT, CDR2 YYREEE (reference sequence). Trimming removed 4 bases at V and 0 bases at J, with 14 bases between. The CDR3 spells CASSEGTSYSGNTIYF. DNA for the CDR3: TGTGCCAGCAGCGAGGGCACGTCTTACTCTGGAAACACCATATATTTT. The complete variable domain, with remaining parts taken from reference TRBV5-4 and TRBJ1-3, reads ETGVTQSPTHLIKTRGQQVTLRCSSQSGHNTVSWYQQALGQGPQFIFQYYREEENGRGNFPPRFSGLQFPNYSSELNVNALELDDSALYLCASSEGTSYSGNTIYFGEGSWLTVV.

The V gene is TRBV3-1 (or the pseudogene TRBV3-2), the J gene TRBJ2-7, with TRBD2 identical over 12 bases. The CDR3 is made up of 17 amino acids. Looked up from germline, CDR1 is LGHDT and CDR2 is YNNKEL (reference sequence). Trimming at V came to 4 bases and at J to 0 bases, leaving 7 bases not matched to a gene. CDR3 loop: CASSRRLAGDSSYEQYF. CDR3 nucleotides: TGTGCCAGCAGCCGTAGACTAGCGGGGGACTCCTCCTACGAGCAGTACTTC.

This chain links TRBV5-1 with TRBJ1-2, with a possible D match to TRBD1 (6 bases). The germline V and J ends were trimmed by 4 bases and 8 bases, with 18 bases remaining between them. CDR3 length: 14 residues. CDR1 is SGHRS and CDR2 is YFSETQ in the germline V gene. CDR3 nucleotides: TGCGCCAGCAGCCCCGGACAGATTGTAGGGGGCTACACCTTC. This sequence encodes CASSPGQIVGGYTF.

The V gene is TRBV6-6, the J gene TRBJ1-5, with D perhaps matching TRBD1 (5 bases). This CDR3 is 16 amino acids long. The ends were cut back, 6 bases at V and 0 bases at J, with 15 bases in the middle. Germline V lookup: CDR1 MNHNY, CDR2 SVGAGI (reference sequence). This CDR3 reads CASSSGLAISNQPQHF. The CDR3, as DNA: TGTGCCAGCAGCTCGGGACTGGCGATTAGCAATCAGCCCCAGCATTTT.

This clone has a single count. The rearrangement links TRBV20-1 to TRBJ2-3; 11 positions match TRBD2. Germline-derived CDR1 and CDR2 are DFQATT and SNEGSKA (reference sequence). The CDR3 has 15 amino acids. The junction had 8 bases not matched to a gene; V was cut back by 4 bases and J by 5 bases. CDR3 loop: CSATEASGGIDTQYF. CDR3 nucleotide sequence: TGCAGTGCTACTGAGGCTAGCGGGGGGATAGATACGCAGTATTTT.

Only a few counts were recorded for this clone. The rearrangement uses TRBV2 and TRBJ2-7; D perhaps matches TRBD2 (6 bases). Germline CDR1 and CDR2: SNHLY and FYNNEI. V shed 6 bases and J shed 7 bases, with 16 bases lying between them. The CDR3 sequence is 13 residues long. The CDR3 sequence is CASSTQGLKEQYF. As DNA, the CDR3 is TGTGCCAGCAGCACTCAGGGACTGAAAGAGCAGTACTTC.

This clone was detected only a few times. The chain links TRBV5-1 to TRBJ1-3; the match to TRBD1 covers 7 bases. This CDR3 has 17 residues. J was trimmed by 4 bases and V by 4 bases; bases with no gene match: 14. Germline loops: CDR1 SGHRS, CDR2 YFSETQ. The CDR3 DNA reads as TGCGCCAGCAGCCCCCTCGTTGGAGGGGGCGACGGAAACACCATATATTTT. This codes for CASSPLVGGGDGNTIYF. The variable domain in full, with the rest retrieved from reference TRBV5-1 and TRBJ1-3, is KAGVTQTPRYLIKTRGQQVTLSCSPISGHRSVSWYQQTPGQGLQFLFEYFSETQRNKGNFPGRFSGRQFSNSRSEMNVSTLELGDSALYLCASSPLVGGGDGNTIYFGEGSWLTVV.

This clone showed up just once. V and J are TRBV6-5 and TRBJ1-2; TRBD1 agrees at 9 bases. V lost 6 bases, J lost 6 bases, and 5 bases stayed unmatched. Germline-derived CDR1 and CDR2 are MNHEY and SVGAGI. This CDR3 spans 13 amino acids. CDR3 sequence (DNA): TGTGCCAGCAGAGACAGGGGGTTGAATGGCTACACCTTC. The encoded protein is CASRDRGLNGYTF.

The chain is built from TRBV7-2 and TRBJ1-1, with D perhaps matching TRBD1 (6 bases). CDR3 size: 14 residues. From germline, CDR1 is SGHTA and CDR2 FQGNSA. The V gene lost 5 bases and the J gene lost 1 base, with 11 bases spanning the gap. The chain's CDR3 is CASSTQGRNTEAFF. The CDR3 nucleotides read TGTGCCAGCAGCACCCAGGGGAGGAACACTGAAGCTTTCTTT.

The rearrangement joins TRBV30 to TRBJ1-2, with D perhaps TRBD1 (5 bases). CDR1 is GTSNPN, CDR2 SVGIG, per germline (reference sequence). The CDR3 totals 14 residues. V lost 3 bases to trimming and J lost 8 bases, with 19 bases between them. CDR3 bases: TGTGCCTGGAGCCGAACGGGGGTACTTAGGGGCTACACCTTC. This sequence encodes CAWSRTGVLRGYTF.

In this sample, this clone turned up a few times. The chain recombines TRBV27 with TRBJ1-6; D possibly corresponds to TRBD1 (5 bases). Trimming removed 5 bases at V and 7 bases at J, with 9 bases between. The CDR3 contains 13 residues. Germline V gene sequence: CDR1 MNHEY, CDR2 SMNVEV (reference sequence). CDR3 loop: CASSLGGNSPLHF. In DNA form, the CDR3 reads TGTGCCAGCAGTCTGGGGGGGAATTCACCCCTCCACTTT.

This sequence joins TRBV7-6 and TRBJ2-2; 11 positions match TRBD1. V gave up 5 bases and J gave up 5 bases; unmatched junction bases: 7. Germline CDR1 is SGHVS and CDR2 is FNYEAQ. CDR3 size: 16 residues. The DNA for the CDR3 is TGTGCCAGCAGCCCCACGGGACAGGGGGGGACCGGGGAGCTGTTTTTT. Translation: CASSPTGQGGTGELFF.

The gene calls are TRBV18 and TRBJ2-5, with TRBD1 matching over 9 bases. The junction had 4 bases not matched to a gene; V was cut back by 4 bases and J by 1 base. The CDR3 runs to 15 residues. The germline V gene encodes CDR1 KGHSH and CDR2 LQKENI. CDR3 bases: TGTGCCAGCTCACTCGGGACAGGGTTCCAAGAGACCCAGTACTTC. Amino acids: CASSLGTGFQETQYF.